What follows are 30 T cell receptor beta chains derived from one specimen sequenced in a study of molecular identifiers for immune sequencing clone quantification (dated by TCRdb to between 2018 and 2020). The library was obtained by PCR. Sequencing took place on an Illumina HiSeq 4000. The raw public data were reprocessed by TCRdb itself: fastp quality trimming at Q25, MiXCR clonotype calling, in-frame beta chains only. Here each entry gathers all rows of one CDR3 protein and keeps the most common genes and DNA. The sample has some 320,000 distinct CDR3 sequences on record, around 21% of them singletons. The ten largest clones represent 0.75% to 0.85% of the sample. The sequenced sample consisted of naive CD8+ T cells from blood, with Jurkat cell RNA spiked in. The meaning of the sample's cell subset or site label: FACS-sorted CD8+CD4-CCR7+CD45RA+ naive T cells. The receptors derive from a human donor in good health. Some libraries in this study had Jurkat cell RNA spiked in.

Of note for this clonotype: The junction departs from germline at one end; a sequencing error may be responsible. CDR3 coding DNA: TGCGCCAGCAGCTTAAGCAGAGGGACAGAAGCTCTCTTT. It codes for CASSLSRGTEALF. The gene calls are TRBV4-1 and TRBJ1-1; 7 nucleotides line up with TRBD1. This CDR3 is 13 amino acids long. Germline V gene data show CDR1 as MGHRA and CDR2 as YSYEKL.

This clonotype was observed a few times. CDR3: CASSHPGLGSYEQYF. CDR3 sequence (DNA): TGTGCCAGCAGCCATCCCGGTCTAGGGTCCTACGAGCAGTACTTC. The chain couples TRBV11-2 to TRBJ2-7; D is undetermined. V was clipped by 5 bases and J by 1 base, with 15 bases between them. The germline V gene encodes CDR1 SGHAT and CDR2 FQNNGV. The CDR3 extends over 15 amino acids.

This clonotype was counted ten times or more. The V and J genes are TRBV27 and TRBJ1-1; maybe TRBD1 (6 bases). The CDR3 totals 15 residues. The germline V gene has CDR1 MNHEY and CDR2 SMNVEV (reference sequence). V gave up 5 bases and J gave up 3 bases, with 16 bases separating them. The CDR3 DNA is TGTGCCAGCAGTCCACAGGGCCCAATAGACACTGAAGCTTTCTTT. Translating it yields CASSPQGPIDTEAFF.

This clonotype was seen at least ten times. The chain has TRBV7-2 and TRBJ2-7; D may be TRBD2 (6 bases). Germline CDR1 reads SGHTA; CDR2 reads FQGNSA. Trimming left V 6 bases short and J 0 bases short, with 18 bases between. This CDR3 region has 16 residues. CDR3 sequence (DNA): TGTGCCAGCAGACCACCGGGTCGGGGGAGCTCCTACGAGCAGTACTTC. It translates to CASRPPGRGSSYEQYF.

This clonotype was counted many times. The chain uses TRBV9 and TRBJ2-2; no firm D call. Trimming left V 3 bases short and J 0 bases short, with 15 bases between. Per germline, CDR1 SGDLS and CDR2 YYNGEE. The CDR3 is 17 residues long. The CDR3 DNA follows: TGTGCCAGCAGCGACACATATCAGCTTGCGAACACCGGGGAGCTGTTTTTT. It yields the protein CASSDTYQLANTGELFF.

This clonotype was counted a few times. The rearrangement uses TRBV7-2 and TRBJ2-3; no definite D call. Trimming removed 1 base from V and 3 bases from J, with 11 bases in between. CDR1 and CDR2 from the germline V gene are SGHTA and FQGNSA. CDR3 length: 15 amino acids. The CDR3 DNA follows: TGTGCCAGCAGCTTAGGATTAGAGTTAACAGATACGCAGTATTTT. It is translated as CASSLGLELTDTQYF. Full variable domain (remainder filled in from reference TRBV7-2 and TRBJ2-3): GAGVSQSPSNKVTEKGKDVELRCDPISGHTALYWYRQSLGQGLEFLIYFQGNSAPDKSGLPSDRFSAERTGGSVSTLTIQRTQQEDSAVYLCASSLGLELTDTQYFGPGTRLTVL.

This sequence joins TRBV7-9 and TRBJ1-1, with 7 nucleotides matching TRBD1. Germline loops: CDR1 SEHNR, CDR2 FQNEAQ (reference sequence). Trimming at V came to 5 bases and at J to 3 bases, leaving 9 bases not matched to a gene. CDR3 length: 15 amino acids. The DNA of the CDR3 is TGTGCCAGCAGCCCCCGACAGGGATTAGACACTGAAGCTTTCTTT. Its translation is CASSPRQGLDTEAFF.

This clonotype was seen a handful of times. The J gene is TRBJ2-7, the V gene TRBV27; 8 bases agree with TRBD2. The trim removed 2 bases at V and 3 bases at J, leaving 6 bases unmatched. CDR3 length: 15 amino acids. Germline V lookup: CDR1 MNHEY, CDR2 SMNVEV (reference sequence). Here the CDR3 reads CASSLSGGVGYEQYF. CDR3 sequence (DNA): TGTGCCAGCAGTTTAAGCGGGGGTGTAGGCTACGAGCAGTACTTC.

Many counts were recorded for this clonotype. The chain uses TRBV9 and TRBJ2-3, with D hard to call. Germline-derived CDR1 and CDR2 are SGDLS and YYNGEE. V was pared by 0 bases and J by 2 bases, with 13 bases between. This CDR3 region has 16 residues. The CDR3 bases are TGTGCCAGCAGCGTAGGTGGGGATTTGACCACAGATACGCAGTATTTT. Translating gives CASSVGGDLTTDTQYF.

The count of this clonotype is one. A much bigger clone sits one base away, suggesting this may be a read error. The chain combines TRBV19 with TRBJ2-1; TRBD1 is a possible D gene (5 bases). Trimming shortened V by 3 bases and J by 8 bases, and 11 bases separated the two germline ends. Germline values: CDR1 LNHDA, CDR2 SQIVND (reference sequence). The CDR3 is 13 residues long. The CDR3 loop reads CASSIGAMDEQFF. Here the CDR3 DNA reads TGTGCCAGTAGTATTGGGGCTATGGATGAGCAGTTCTTC.

Only a few counts were recorded for this clonotype. The V call is TRBV13, the J call TRBJ2-5; D is possibly TRBD1 (6 bases). CDR1 is PRHDT and CDR2 is FYEKMQ in the germline V gene (reference sequence). Trimming took 5 bases from V and 4 from J, leaving 17 bases between them. This CDR3 region has 15 residues. CDR3 in DNA: TGTGCCAGCAGCCCATGGACAGAAGATAGAGAGACCCAGTACTTC. It specifies CASSPWTEDRETQYF. The whole variable domain, remainder taken from reference TRBV13 and TRBJ2-5, is AAGVIQSPRHLIKEKRETATLKCYPIPRHDTVYWYQQGPGQDPQFLISFYEKMQSDKGSIPDRFSAQQFSDYHSELNMSSLELGDSALYFCASSPWTEDRETQYFGPGTRLLVL.

The CDR3 reads CASSQTGGRTDTQYF. The CDR3 DNA reads as TGTGCCAGCAGTCAAACAGGGGGTCGGACAGATACGCAGTATTTT. V usage is TRBV6-5 and J usage is TRBJ2-3, with TRBD1 identical over 8 bases. The germline V gene has CDR1 MNHEY and CDR2 SVGAGI. The J segment lost 3 bases and the V segment lost 5 bases, leaving 7 bases of the junction unmatched. This CDR3 region has 15 residues.

In its sample, this clonotype was seen once. A read error is likely, as this CDR3 ends without the conserved phenylalanine or tryptophan. The genes are TRBV30 and TRBJ2-7, with D possibly called TRBD1 or TRBD2 (5 bases each). The germline V gene encodes CDR1 GTSNPN and CDR2 SVGIG (reference sequence). V was clipped by 2 bases and J by 2 bases, with 16 bases between them. The CDR3 runs to 15 residues. Written as DNA, the CDR3 is TGTGCCTGGAGTTTTGGGACGCCTGAACCCTACGAGCAGTACCTC. It codes for CAWSFGTPEPYEQYL.

This clonotype was recorded at least ten times. V is TRBV12-2 and J is TRBJ2-2; TRBD2, the D gene given by the table, was not confirmed from the DNA. TRBV12-2 is flagged as a pseudogene. The CDR3 consists of 15 residues. The chain's CDR3 is CASRLGGPNTGELFF. In DNA form, the CDR3 reads TGTGCAAGTCGCTTGGGAGGCCCGAACACCGGGGAGCTGTTTTTT.

Written as DNA, the CDR3 is TGTGCCTGGACCCTAGGGCCAGGGGTGGCTTACTATGGCTACACCTTC. It is translated as CAWTLGPGVAYYGYTF. The chain has TRBV30 and TRBJ1-2; D perhaps matches TRBD1 (6 bases). CDR1 is GTSNPN, CDR2 SVGIG, per germline (reference sequence). CDR3 length equals 16 residues. V shed 4 bases and J shed 3 bases, with 21 bases lying between them.

There are a few counts of this clonotype. The chain has TRBV13 and TRBJ2-3; 8 nucleotides line up with TRBD2. The V and J ends lost 3 bases and 3 bases, in that order; junction bases with no gene match: 11. This CDR3 is 17 amino acids long. CDR1 and CDR2 (germline): PRHDT, FYEKMQ (reference sequence). CDR3 sequence (DNA): TGTGCCAGCAGCTTCACTCCGCGGGAGGATGGGACAGATACGCAGTATTTT. Residues: CASSFTPREDGTDTQYF.

The gene calls are TRBV4-1 and TRBJ2-7; no firm D call. Trimming removed 0 bases at V and 6 bases at J, with 15 bases between. Germline CDR1 reads MGHRA; CDR2 reads YSYEKL. The CDR3 has 15 residues. CDR3 protein: CASSQDKRARVEQYF. As DNA, the CDR3 is TGCGCCAGCAGCCAAGATAAAAGGGCAAGGGTCGAGCAGTACTTC.

This clonotype was recorded many times. The chain is built from TRBV29-1 and TRBJ2-7; perhaps TRBD1 as D (6 bases). The CDR3 runs 13 residues. Trimming pared 4 bases from V and 4 bases from J, leaving 14 bases between. Germline CDR1 is SQVTM and CDR2 is ANQGSEA. The CDR3: CSVGGNREYEQYF. The CDR3 nucleotides read TGCAGCGTTGGTGGCAACAGGGAGTACGAGCAGTACTTC.

In regard to this clonotype: A read error may explain this, as a much larger clone is one base away. The rearrangement joins TRBV20-1 to TRBJ2-3; 7 bases align to TRBD2. Germline loops: CDR1 DFQATT, CDR2 SNEGSKA (reference sequence). This CDR3 is 13 amino acids long. The CDR3 nucleotides read TGCAGTGCTACGCGGCGGGAGTTAGATACGCGGTATTTT. Its protein is CSATRRELDTRYF.

This clonotype was counted many times. This chain uses TRBV7-2 with TRBJ2-3; D is undetermined. Germline V CDR1 and CDR2: SGHTA, FQGNSA. Trimming shortened V by 3 bases and J by 2 bases, and 6 bases separated the two germline ends. The CDR3 sequence is 13 residues long. CDR3 DNA sequence: TGTGCCAGCAGCTTCACCACCACAGATACGCAGTATTTT. The encoded protein is CASSFTTTDTQYF. The entire variable domain, with the rest obtained from reference TRBV7-2 and TRBJ2-3, is as follows: GAGVSQSPSNKVTEKGKDVELRCDPISGHTALYWYRQSLGQGLEFLIYFQGNSAPDKSGLPSDRFSAERTGGSVSTLTIQRTQQEDSAVYLCASSFTTTDTQYFGPGTRLTVL.

Turning to this clonotype: A much larger clone sits a single nucleotide away, making a read error possible. The rearrangement uses TRBV9 and TRBJ2-2; TRBD2 might be the D (5 bases). CDR3 length: 12 amino acids. In germline, CDR1 is SGDLS, CDR2 YYNGEE. In DNA form, the CDR3 reads TGTGCCAGCCAGCCTTATACCGGGGAGCTGCTTTTT. Its translation: CASQPYTGELLF.

This chain uses TRBV4-1 with TRBJ2-3; a possible D gene is TRBD2 (6 bases). CDR1 is MGHRA, CDR2 YSYEKL, per germline. Trimming shortened V by 6 bases and J by 5 bases, and 18 bases separated the two germline ends. There are 15 residues in the CDR3. The CDR3 DNA follows: TGCGCCAGCAGTGGTTTAACGGGAGTCGGAGATACGCAGTATTTT. Its translation: CASSGLTGVGDTQYF.

At least ten counts were recorded for this clonotype. The J gene is TRBJ2-2, the V gene TRBV15, with 7 bases aligning to TRBD1. The CDR3 extends over 18 amino acids. V lost 1 base, J lost 4 bases, and 12 bases stayed unmatched. Germline V gives CDR1 LNHNV, CDR2 YYDKDF (reference sequence). The CDR3 loop reads CATSRAHKSDRRTGELFF. CDR3 sequence (DNA): TGTGCCACCAGCAGAGCTCACAAATCGGACAGGCGCACCGGGGAGCTGTTTTTT.

This clonotype was seen at least ten times. This chain links TRBV5-8 with TRBJ2-3; the D gene is possibly TRBD1 (6 bases). V lost 0 bases, J lost 11 bases, and 13 bases lay in between. The germline CDR1 and CDR2 sequences are SGHTS and YDEGEE. The CDR3 sequence is 13 residues long. The CDR3 DNA reads TGTGCCAGCAGCTTGGGACAGGATATAGAGCAGTATTTT. This gives the protein CASSLGQDIEQYF.

This clonotype was detected ten times or more. The J gene is TRBJ2-2, the V gene TRBV5-4; D may be TRBD1 (5 bases). V lost 3 bases to trimming and J lost 2 bases, with 11 bases between them. Germline loops: CDR1 SGHNT, CDR2 YYREEE (reference sequence). The CDR3 runs to 15 residues. For the CDR3, the DNA is TGTGCCAGCAGCTGGGGCAGTAGCAACACCGGGGAGCTGTTTTTT. Protein product: CASSWGSSNTGELFF.

In its sample, this clonotype was seen many times. This rearrangement joins TRBV19 to TRBJ2-3; D is uncertain. The V gene lost 0 bases and the J gene lost 5 bases, with 12 bases spanning the gap. Germline CDR1 LNHDA, CDR2 SQIVND (reference sequence). The length of the CDR3 is 15 residues. DNA for the CDR3: TGTGCCAGTAGTATAGACCGGTATTCGGGAGATACGCAGTATTTT. This translates into CASSIDRYSGDTQYF.

This clonotype came up many times. The chain links TRBV7-2 to TRBJ1-1, with D possibly being TRBD1 (6 bases). V gave up 4 bases and J gave up 1 base, with 13 bases separating them. CDR3 size: 15 residues. Germline lookup yields CDR1 SGHTA and CDR2 FQGNSA. For the CDR3, the DNA is TGTGCCAGCAGCTCAAGCGGGGGCGCGAACACTGAAGCTTTCTTT. As protein: CASSSSGGANTEAFF.

In the case of this clonotype: This may be a read error, as it is one base from a much larger clone. This chain uses TRBV29-1 with TRBJ2-2, with TRBD2 matching over 8 bases. This CDR3 has 13 residues. The germline gives CDR1 SQVTM, CDR2 ANQGSEA. The CDR3 spells CGAQAGDFGELFF. The CDR3 nucleotides are TGCGGCGCGCAAGCGGGAGATTTCGGGGAGCTGTTTTTT.

Of note for this clonotype: The junction departs from germline at one end; a sequencing error may be responsible. This chain links TRBV14 with TRBJ2-7, with D possibly TRBD2 on 6 matching bases. The length of the CDR3 is 15 residues. CDR1 and CDR2 from the germline V gene are SGHDN and FVKESK. The DNA for the CDR3 is TGTGCCGGCAGCCAAGATTGGAAAGGACTATACGAGCAGTACTTC. This translates into CAGSQDWKGLYEQYF.

This clonotype was found many times. This sequence joins TRBV5-4 and TRBJ2-1, with TRBD2 as a possible D gene (5 bases). V dropped 0 bases and J dropped 3 bases, with 13 bases sitting between them. Germline CDR1 SGHNT, CDR2 YYREEE (reference sequence). This CDR3 is 16 amino acids long. The CDR3 loop reads CASSLASGSVYNEQFF. CDR3 nucleotides: TGTGCCAGCAGCTTGGCCAGTGGGAGTGTCTACAATGAGCAGTTCTTC.